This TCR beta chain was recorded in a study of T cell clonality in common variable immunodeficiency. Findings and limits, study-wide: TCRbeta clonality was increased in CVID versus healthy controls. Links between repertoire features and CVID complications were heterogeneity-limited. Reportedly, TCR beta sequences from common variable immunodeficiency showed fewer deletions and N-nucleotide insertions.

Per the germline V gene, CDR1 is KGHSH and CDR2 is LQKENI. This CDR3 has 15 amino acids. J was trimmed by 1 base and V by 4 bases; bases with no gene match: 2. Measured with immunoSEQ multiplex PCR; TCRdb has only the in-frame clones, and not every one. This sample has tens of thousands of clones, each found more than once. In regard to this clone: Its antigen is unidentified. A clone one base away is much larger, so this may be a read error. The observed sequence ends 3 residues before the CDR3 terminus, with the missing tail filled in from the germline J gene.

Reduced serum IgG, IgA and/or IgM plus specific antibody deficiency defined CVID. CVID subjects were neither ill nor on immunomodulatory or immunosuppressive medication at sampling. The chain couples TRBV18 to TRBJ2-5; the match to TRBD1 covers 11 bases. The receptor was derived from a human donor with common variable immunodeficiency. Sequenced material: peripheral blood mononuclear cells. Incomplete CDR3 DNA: TGTGCCAGCTCACAGGGGACAGGGGGCCAAGAGACC. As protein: CASSQGTGGQET. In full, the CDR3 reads CASSQGTGGQETQYF.